This T cell receptor beta chain was found in a study of blood T cells in healthy people across ages. The length of the CDR3 is 15 residues. With 3 bases removed from V and 0 bases from J, the gap between germline ends came to 10 bases. Using a J-beta primer mix together with a sample-barcoded 5' primer, a second PCR was run for roughly 6 to 12 cycles. Every individual sample yielded 2.5 million or more paired-end reads (each containing CDR3). TCRdb used MiXCR to reprocess the 5' RACE reads, holding one entry per CDR3 protein. Of 1.5 million to 2 million distinct CDR3 sequences listed, about 35% are singletons. As for this clonotype: The antigen is undetermined.

Points from the study as a whole: The study found more naive CD4+ cells and higher diversity in long-lived than aged donors. Any conclusive comparison of naive versus antigen-experienced cells was prevented by using unsorted PBMCs. Age advanced and TCR beta diversity per million T cells fell, roughly linearly.

The chain recombines TRBV12-3 or TRBV12-4 with TRBJ2-3; D is undetermined. The source material was blood. This sequence originates from a woman in her twenties or thirties in good health. CDR3 sequence reads: CASSFGSVSTDTQYF. CDR3 coding DNA: TGTGCCAGCAGTTTCGGCAGCGTGAGCACAGATACGCAGTATTTT.